The rows below give T cell receptor beta chains drawn from one sample of a study of cytomegalovirus exposure and HLA in healthy donors. Only in-frame clones appear in the TCRdb table, and some are missing; sequencing was by immunoSEQ multiplex PCR. The sample carries roughly 88,000 clones, 76% recorded once. Sequencing was performed on PBMCs. These receptors came from a man under 40 in good health and CMV-seropositive. Each CDR3 is given with its conserved first and last residue. The D gene is left open where the match is weak. Size tells how often a clone was seen (once, few, many) or the class of an expanded clone, and some rows leave it out.

>TRBJ2-3|TRBD2|once|TRBV27
TGTGCCAGCAGTTTAACGGCTCCGGGACTAGAGCCAGATACGCAGTATTTT
CASSLTAPGLEPDTQYF
>TRBJ1-3|NA|NA|TRBV7-9
TGTTCCAGCAGCTTGGGGGGGCAGGGAGCCTCTGGAAACACCATATATTTT
CSSSLGGQGASGNTIYF
>TRBJ2-1|TRBD2|NA|TRBV9
TGTGCCAGCACCGAGGTGGGGGAGGGTTCCTACAATGAGCAGTTCTTC
CASTEVGEGSYNEQFF
>TRBJ1-2|NA|NA|TRBV29-1
TGCAGCGTTTCGACGGACTTGAACTATGGCTACACCTTC
CSVSTDLNYGYTF
>TRBJ2-3|NA|NA|TRBV4-1
TGCGCCAGCAGCCAAGAGACAAGGCCCGCAGATACGCAGTATTTT
CASSQETRPADTQYF
>TRBJ2-1|NA|few|TRBV6-1
TGTGCCAGCAGTGAAGCGAAAGGCAGGGGCTCTCGGTATGAGCAGTTCTTC
CASSEAKGRGSRYEQFF
>TRBJ2-1|NA|once|TRBV7-2
TGTGCCAGCAGCCGTGCCTCAGGAGGTTTCAATGAGCAGTTCTTC
CASSRASGGFNEQFF
>TRBJ2-7|TRBD2|NA|TRBV4-3
TGCGCCAGCAGCCCTAACATAGCGGGAGGGCCCTACGAGCAGTACTTC
CASSPNIAGGPYEQYF
>TRBJ1-3|NA|NA|TRBV29-1
TGCAGCGTACTCAAGGGAAACACCATATATTTT
CSVLKGNTIYF
>TRBJ2-1|TRBD2|NA|TRBV29-1
TGCAGCGTTGGACTAGCGGGAGTGTGGGGATCTGAGCAGTTCTTC
CSVGLAGVWGSEQFF
>TRBJ2-3|TRBD1|few|TRBV9
TGTGCCAGCAGCCAGTTTGGACAGGGGAGCACAGATACGCAGTATTTT
CASSQFGQGSTDTQYF
>TRBJ1-1|TRBD1|NA|TRBV29-1
TGCAGCGTCCGTCCGGCCGGGACAGGAGGTACTGAAGCTTTCTTT
CSVRPAGTGGTEAFF
>TRBJ2-2|NA|once|TRBV4-1
TGCGCCAGCAGCCCCCTGGGGCAGCCCTTAAGGACCGGGGAGCTGTTTTTT
CASSPLGQPLRTGELFF
>TRBJ1-5|TRBD1|NA|TRBV2
TGTGCCAGCAGGGACAGGGGGGCAGGGCAGCCCCAGCATTTT
CASRDRGAGQPQHF
>TRBJ2-7|TRBD1|NA|TRBV20-1
TGCAGTGGCCAGACAGGGAACGAGCAGTACTTC
CSGQTGNEQYF
>TRBJ1-6|NA|once|TRBV7-9
TGTGCCAGCAGCTTAGAGCTGCTTAATTCACCCCTCCACTTT
CASSLELLNSPLHF
>TRBJ1-2|NA|few|TRBV9
TGTGCCAGCAGCTTCGGGGTTTCGTCTTCCCATGGCTACACCTTC
CASSFGVSSSHGYTF
>TRBJ2-7|NA|NA|TRBV28
TGTGCCAGCAAAGAGGTAGGCCCGCACGAGCAGTACTTC
CASKEVGPHEQYF
>TRBJ1-2|NA|NA|TRBV7-8
TGTGCCAGCAGCTCAACCCGGGAGGACACTCGGGGCTACACCTTC
CASSSTREDTRGYTF
>TRBJ1-4|NA|NA|TRBV28
TGTGCCAGCAGTTCCCGGAATGAAAAACTGTTTTTT
CASSSRNEKLFF
>TRBJ2-7|TRBD1|NA|TRBV11-1
TGTGCCAGCAGCTTAGAAGGGACAGGGGGCAGCGAGCAGTACTTC
CASSLEGTGGSEQYF
>TRBJ2-2|TRBD1|NA|TRBV9
TGTGCCACCTCATGTTCCGGGGACAGGGTGTTTGGGGAGCTGTTTTTT
CATSCSGDRVFGELFF
>TRBJ2-3|TRBD2|NA|TRBV29-1
TGCAGCGTCAAGATAGCGGGAGGGGGAGATACGCAGTATTTT
CSVKIAGGGDTQYF
>TRBJ2-3|TRBD2|few|TRBV27
TGTGCCAGCAGTTTAAGAGGACTAGCGGTCCCAAATACGCAGTATTTT
CASSLRGLAVPNTQYF
>TRBJ1-1|NA|NA|TRBV7-2
TGTGCCAGCAGCTTAGAACCGACAGTCCTGGGCGCTTTCTTT
CASSLEPTVLGAFF
>TRBJ1-2|NA|NA|TRBV5-1
TGCGCCAGCAGCTTCCAGGGAGGGGAAAGCTATGGCTACACCTTC
CASSFQGGESYGYTF
>TRBJ2-7|TRBD2|NA|TRBV7-2
TGTGCCAGCAGCTTAGCATCGGCTAGCGGGGGCTACGAGCAGTACTTC
CASSLASASGGYEQYF
>TRBJ2-1|NA|few|TRBV5-1
TGCGCCAGCAGCAAAAATCGCCGGGGTGGGAGCTCCTACAATGAGCAGTTCTTC
CASSKNRRGGSSYNEQFF
>TRBJ1-1|NA|once|TRBV15
TGTGCCACCAGCAGAGATCAGTTAGGGCGGGGCGAACCTGAAGCTTTCTTT
CATSRDQLGRGEPEAFF
>TRBJ1-2|TRBD1|NA|TRBV30
TGTGCCTGGAGTGACTTCCGGGACAGGGATGACTATGGCTACACCTTC
CAWSDFRDRDDYGYTF
>TRBJ2-1|NA|NA|TRBV19
TGTGCCAGTAGTATAGCTACCTCTTGGAGGGACAATGAGCAGTTCTTC
CASSIATSWRDNEQFF
>TRBJ1-1|NA|NA|TRBV19
TGTGCCAGTAGTATAGATGGGAGGACTGAAGCTTTCTTT
CASSIDGRTEAFF
>TRBJ2-3|TRBD2|NA|TRBV4-3
TGCGCCAGCAGCCCCCTAGCGGGAGCCACAGATACGCAGTATTTT
CASSPLAGATDTQYF
>TRBJ1-1|NA|NA|TRBV28
TGTGCCAGCAGTTTCCGTGACAGGTTGAACACTGAAGCTTTCTTT
CASSFRDRLNTEAFF
>TRBJ1-1|NA|NA|TRBV30
TGTGCCTGGATTATTCACAGAAACACTGAAGCTTTCTTT
CAWIIHRNTEAFF
>TRBJ1-5|NA|NA|TRBV7-2
TGTGCCAGCAGCCTTTATTGGACAGTCAATCAGCCCCAGCATTTT
CASSLYWTVNQPQHF
>TRBJ1-1|NA|NA|TRBV9
TGTGCCAGCAGCTCCAGTCCGAGGAGCACTGAAGCTTTCTTT
CASSSSPRSTEAFF
>TRBJ1-1|NA|NA|TRBV14
TGTGCCAGCAGCCTTTGGACAGTTAGTGACACTGAAGCTTTCTTT
CASSLWTVSDTEAFF
>TRBJ1-1|TRBD1|few|TRBV5-4
TGTGCCAGCAGCACAACCAGGGGGACTGAAGCTTTCTTT
CASSTTRGTEAFF
>TRBJ1-4|NA|NA|TRBV19
TGTGCCTCCAAAGTGGCGGAGACTCTAAAACTGTTTTTT
CASKVAETLKLFF